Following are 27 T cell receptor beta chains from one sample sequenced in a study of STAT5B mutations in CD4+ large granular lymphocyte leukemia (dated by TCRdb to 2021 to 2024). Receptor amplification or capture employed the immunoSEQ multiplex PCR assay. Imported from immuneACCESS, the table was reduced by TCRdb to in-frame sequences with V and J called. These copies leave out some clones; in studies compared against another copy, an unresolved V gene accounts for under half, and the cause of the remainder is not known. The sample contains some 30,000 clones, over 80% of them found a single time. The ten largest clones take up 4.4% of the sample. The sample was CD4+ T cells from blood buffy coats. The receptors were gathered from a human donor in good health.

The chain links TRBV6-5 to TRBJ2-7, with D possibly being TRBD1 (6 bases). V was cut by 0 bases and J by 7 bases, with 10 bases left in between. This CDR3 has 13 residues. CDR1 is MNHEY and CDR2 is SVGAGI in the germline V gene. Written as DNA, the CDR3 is TGTGCCAGCAGTTACTCGGAAAGGGGGGAGCAGTACTTC. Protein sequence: CASSYSERGEQYF.

CDR3 amino acids: CASSVDRGPSSYEQYF. The CDR3 DNA sequence: TGTGCCAGCAGCGTAGACAGGGGCCCAAGCTCCTACGAGCAGTACTTC. The rearrangement joins TRBV9 to TRBJ2-7, with 7 bases matching TRBD1. The CDR3 length is 16 residues. After removal of 0 bases from V and 0 bases from J, the junction contained 6 bases not matched to a gene. CDR1 is SGDLS and CDR2 is YYNGEE in the germline V gene.

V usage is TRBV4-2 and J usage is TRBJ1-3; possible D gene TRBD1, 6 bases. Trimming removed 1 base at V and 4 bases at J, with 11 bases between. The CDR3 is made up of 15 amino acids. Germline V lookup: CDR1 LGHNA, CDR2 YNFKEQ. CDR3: CASSQAGAVGNTIYF. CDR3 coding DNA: TGTGCCAGCAGCCAAGCAGGGGCGGTGGGAAACACCATATATTTT.

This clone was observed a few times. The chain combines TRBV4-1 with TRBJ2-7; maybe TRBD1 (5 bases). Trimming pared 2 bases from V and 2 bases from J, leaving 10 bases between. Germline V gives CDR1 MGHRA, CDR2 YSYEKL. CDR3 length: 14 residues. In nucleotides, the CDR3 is TGCGCCAGCAGCCAACTCCAGGGTCCCTACGAGCAGTACTTC. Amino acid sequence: CASSQLQGPYEQYF.

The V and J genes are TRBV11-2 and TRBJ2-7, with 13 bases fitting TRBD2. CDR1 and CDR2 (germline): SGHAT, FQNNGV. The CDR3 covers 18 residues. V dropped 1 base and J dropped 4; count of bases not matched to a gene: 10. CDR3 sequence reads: CASSLARTSGSLRYEQYF. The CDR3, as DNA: TGTGCCAGCAGCTTAGCCCGGACTAGCGGGAGCCTGAGATACGAGCAGTACTTC. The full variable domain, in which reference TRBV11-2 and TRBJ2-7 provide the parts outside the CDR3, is EAGVAQSPRYKIIEKRQSVAFWCNPISGHATLYWYQQILGQGPKLLIQFQNNGVVDDSQLPKDRFSAERLKGVDSTLKIQPAKLEDSAVYLCASSLARTSGSLRYEQYFGPGTRLTVT.

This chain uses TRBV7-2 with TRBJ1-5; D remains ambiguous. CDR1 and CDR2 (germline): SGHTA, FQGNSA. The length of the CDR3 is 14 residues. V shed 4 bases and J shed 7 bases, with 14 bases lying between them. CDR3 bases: TGTGCCAGCAGCTCGGGTCTCAGCGGGCAGCCCCAGCATTTT. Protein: CASSSGLSGQPQHF. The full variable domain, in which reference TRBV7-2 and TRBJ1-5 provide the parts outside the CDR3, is GAGVSQSPSNKVTEKGKDVELRCDPISGHTALYWYRQSLGQGLEFLIYFQGNSAPDKSGLPSDRFSAERTGGSVSTLTIQRTQQEDSAVYLCASSSGLSGQPQHFGDGTRLSIL.

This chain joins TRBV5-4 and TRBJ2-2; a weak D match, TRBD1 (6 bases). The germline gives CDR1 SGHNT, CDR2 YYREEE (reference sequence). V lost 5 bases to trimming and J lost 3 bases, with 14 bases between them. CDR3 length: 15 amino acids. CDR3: CASRKQGPDTGELFF. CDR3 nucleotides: TGTGCCAGCAGAAAACAGGGACCAGACACCGGGGAGCTGTTTTTT.

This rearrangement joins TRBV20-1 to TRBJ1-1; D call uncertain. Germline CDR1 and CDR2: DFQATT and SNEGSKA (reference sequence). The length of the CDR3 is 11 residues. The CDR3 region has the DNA TGCATGGTGGCTCCTCTCACTGAAGCTTTCTTT. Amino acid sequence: CMVAPLTEAFF.

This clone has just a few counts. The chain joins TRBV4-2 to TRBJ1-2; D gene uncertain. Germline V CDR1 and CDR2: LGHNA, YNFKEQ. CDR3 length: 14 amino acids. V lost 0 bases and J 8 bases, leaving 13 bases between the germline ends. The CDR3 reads CASSQDKPDGGYTF. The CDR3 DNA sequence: TGTGCCAGCAGCCAAGATAAGCCAGATGGAGGCTACACCTTC.

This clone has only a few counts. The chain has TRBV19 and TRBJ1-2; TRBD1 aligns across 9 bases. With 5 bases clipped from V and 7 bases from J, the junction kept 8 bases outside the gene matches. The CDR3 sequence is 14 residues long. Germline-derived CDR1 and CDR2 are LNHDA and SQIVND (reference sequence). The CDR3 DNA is TGTGCCAGTAGTCCAATGGGACAGGGCCGTGGCTACACCTTC. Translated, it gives CASSPMGQGRGYTF.

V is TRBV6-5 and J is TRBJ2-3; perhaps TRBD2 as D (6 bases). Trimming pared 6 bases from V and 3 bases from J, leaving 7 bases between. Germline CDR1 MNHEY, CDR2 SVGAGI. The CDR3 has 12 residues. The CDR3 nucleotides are TGTGCCAGCAGCGCGGGGACAGATACGCAGTATTTT. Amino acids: CASSAGTDTQYF.

CDR3 DNA: TGTGCCAGCAGTTTCTCCGGGGGCTTAACTGAAGCTTTCTTT. It codes for CASSFSGGLTEAFF. The chain links TRBV27 to TRBJ1-1; weak D call: TRBD1 (6 bases). This CDR3 contains 14 residues. Germline-derived CDR1 and CDR2 are MNHEY and SMNVEV (reference sequence). Trimming left V 3 bases short and J 5 bases short, with 13 bases between.

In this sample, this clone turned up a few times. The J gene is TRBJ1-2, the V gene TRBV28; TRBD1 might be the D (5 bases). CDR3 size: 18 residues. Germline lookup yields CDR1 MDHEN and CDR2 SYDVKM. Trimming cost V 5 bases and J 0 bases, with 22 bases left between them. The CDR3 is CASSPPEGRPDSNYGYTF. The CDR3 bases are TGTGCCAGCAGTCCCCCAGAGGGACGCCCGGACTCTAACTATGGCTACACCTTC.

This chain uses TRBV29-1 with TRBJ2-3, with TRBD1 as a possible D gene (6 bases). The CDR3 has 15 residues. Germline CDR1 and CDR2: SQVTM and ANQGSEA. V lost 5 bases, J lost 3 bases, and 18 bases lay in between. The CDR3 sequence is CSVSLGRGNTDTQYF. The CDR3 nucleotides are TGCAGCGTTAGTCTCGGCAGGGGTAATACAGATACGCAGTATTTT.

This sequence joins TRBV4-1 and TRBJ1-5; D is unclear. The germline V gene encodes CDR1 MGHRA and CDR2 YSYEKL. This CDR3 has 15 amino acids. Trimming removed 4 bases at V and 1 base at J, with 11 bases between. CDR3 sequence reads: CASSPWTASNQPQHF. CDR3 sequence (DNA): TGCGCCAGCAGCCCTTGGACTGCGAGCAATCAGCCCCAGCATTTT.

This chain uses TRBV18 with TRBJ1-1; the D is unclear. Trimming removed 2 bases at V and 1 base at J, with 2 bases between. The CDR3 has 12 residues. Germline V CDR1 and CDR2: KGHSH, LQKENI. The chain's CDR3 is CASSPRNTEAFF. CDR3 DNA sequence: TGTGCCAGCTCACCAAGGAACACTGAAGCTTTCTTT.

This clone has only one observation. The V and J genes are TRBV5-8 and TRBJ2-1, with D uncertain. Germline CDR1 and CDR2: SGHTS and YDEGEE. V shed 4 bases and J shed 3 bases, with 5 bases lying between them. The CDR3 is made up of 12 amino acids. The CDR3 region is CASSQIYNEQFF. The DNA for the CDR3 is TGTGCCAGCAGCCAGATCTACAATGAGCAGTTCTTC.

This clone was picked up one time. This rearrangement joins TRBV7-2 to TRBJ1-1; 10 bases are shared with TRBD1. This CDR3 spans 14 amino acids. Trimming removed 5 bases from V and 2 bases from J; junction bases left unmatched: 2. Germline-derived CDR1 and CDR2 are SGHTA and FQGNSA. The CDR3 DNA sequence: TGTGCCAGCAGCCGGGACAGGGGAAACACTGAAGCTTTCTTT. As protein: CASSRDRGNTEAFF.

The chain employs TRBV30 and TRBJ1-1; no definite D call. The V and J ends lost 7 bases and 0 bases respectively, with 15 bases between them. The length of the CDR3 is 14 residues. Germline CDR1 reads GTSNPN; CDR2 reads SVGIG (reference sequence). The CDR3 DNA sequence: TGTGCCTCGGCCGGTGGCACGATGAACACTGAAGCTTTCTTT. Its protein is CASAGGTMNTEAFF. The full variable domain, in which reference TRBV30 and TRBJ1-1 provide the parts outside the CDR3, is SQTIHQWPATLVQPVGSPLSLECTVEGTSNPNLYWYRQAAGRGLQLLFYSVGIGQISSEVPQNLSASRPQDRQFILSSKKLLLSDSGFYLCASAGGTMNTEAFFGQGTRLTVV.

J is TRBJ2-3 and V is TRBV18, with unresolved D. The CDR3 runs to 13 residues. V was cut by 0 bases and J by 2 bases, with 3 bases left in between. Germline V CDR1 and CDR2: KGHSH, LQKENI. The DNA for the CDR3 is TGTGCCAGCTCACCACCGCACACAGATACGCAGTATTTT. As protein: CASSPPHTDTQYF.

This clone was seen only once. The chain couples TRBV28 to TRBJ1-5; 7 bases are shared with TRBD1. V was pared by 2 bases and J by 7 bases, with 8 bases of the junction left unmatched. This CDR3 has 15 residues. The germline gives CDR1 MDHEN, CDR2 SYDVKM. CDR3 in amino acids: CASSLPDREGQPQHF. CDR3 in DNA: TGTGCCAGCAGTTTACCCGACAGGGAGGGGCAGCCCCAGCATTTT.

CDR3 loop: CASSDRQGAAQPQHF. CDR3 DNA sequence: TGCGCCAGCAGTGATCGTCAGGGGGCTGCCCAGCCCCAGCATTTT. The chain carries TRBV10-2 and TRBJ1-5, with TRBD1 matching over 8 bases. Germline values: CDR1 WSHSY, CDR2 SAAADI. Trimming cost V 3 bases and J 7 bases; bases outside gene matches: 8. The CDR3 totals 15 residues.

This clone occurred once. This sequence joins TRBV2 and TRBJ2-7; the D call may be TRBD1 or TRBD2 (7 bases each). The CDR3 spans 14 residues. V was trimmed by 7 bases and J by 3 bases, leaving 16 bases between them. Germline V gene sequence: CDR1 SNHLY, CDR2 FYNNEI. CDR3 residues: CASTYQGGLYEQYF. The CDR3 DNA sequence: TGTGCCAGCACCTACCAGGGGGGGCTCTACGAGCAGTACTTC.

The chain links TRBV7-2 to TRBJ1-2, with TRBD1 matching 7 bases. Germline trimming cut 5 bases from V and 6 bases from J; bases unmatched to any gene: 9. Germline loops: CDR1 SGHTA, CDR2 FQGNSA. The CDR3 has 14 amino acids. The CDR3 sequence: CASSPAARGNGYTF. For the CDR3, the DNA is TGTGCCAGCAGCCCCGCCGCCAGGGGGAATGGCTACACCTTC.

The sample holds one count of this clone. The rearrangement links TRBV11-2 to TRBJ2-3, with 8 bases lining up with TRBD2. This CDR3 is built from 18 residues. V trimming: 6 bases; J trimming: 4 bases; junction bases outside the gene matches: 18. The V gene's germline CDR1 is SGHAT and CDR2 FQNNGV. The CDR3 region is CASSRYGPQAGAPDTQYF. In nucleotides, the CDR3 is TGTGCCAGCAGTCGTTACGGCCCTCAAGCGGGAGCCCCAGATACGCAGTATTTT.

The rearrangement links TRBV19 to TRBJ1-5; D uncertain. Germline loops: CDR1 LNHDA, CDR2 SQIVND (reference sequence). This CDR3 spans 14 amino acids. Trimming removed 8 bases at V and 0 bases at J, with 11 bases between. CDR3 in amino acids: CASGEGYSNQPQHF. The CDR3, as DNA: TGTGCCAGTGGCGAGGGATATAGCAATCAGCCCCAGCATTTT. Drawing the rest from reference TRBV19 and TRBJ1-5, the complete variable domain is DGGITQSPKYLFRKEGQNVTLSCEQNLNHDAMYWYRQDPGQGLRLIYYSQIVNDFQKGDIAEGYSVSREKKESFPLTVTSAQKNPTAFYLCASGEGYSNQPQHFGDGTRLSIL.

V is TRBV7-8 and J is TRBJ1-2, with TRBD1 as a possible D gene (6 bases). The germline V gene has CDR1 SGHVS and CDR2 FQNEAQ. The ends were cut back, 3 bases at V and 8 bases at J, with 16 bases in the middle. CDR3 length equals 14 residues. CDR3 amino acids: CASSFTSGVQGYTF. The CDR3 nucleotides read TGTGCCAGCAGCTTTACCTCAGGGGTCCAGGGCTACACCTTC.